A single sample is the source of the 3 T cell receptor beta chains below, sequenced in a study of technical replicates of blood from four donors. The data were produced by immunoSEQ multiplex PCR, yet TCRdb's version contains in-frame clones alone and is incomplete. The data hold 55,000 to 75,000 clones, with about 94% observed a single time. The sequenced sample was PBMCs. Source of these receptors: a human donor in good health. Some clones in this sample may be carry-over from other donors' samples.

The chain uses TRBV19 and TRBJ2-2; maybe TRBD1 (6 bases). Germline V gene sequence: CDR1 LNHDA, CDR2 SQIVND (reference sequence). The CDR3 runs 15 residues. V dropped 3 bases and J dropped 3 bases, with 11 bases sitting between them. The CDR3 protein is CASSIWDKHTGELFF. CDR3 coding DNA: TGTGCCAGTAGTATTTGGGACAAGCACACCGGGGAGCTGTTTTTT.

The CDR3, as DNA: TGCAGCGTTGAAGGGGGACAGGGAACCGTCTATGGCTACACCTTC. The encoded protein is CSVEGGQGTVYGYTF. The J gene is TRBJ1-2, the V gene TRBV29-1; 9 positions agree with TRBD1. The germline V gene has CDR1 SQVTM and CDR2 ANQGSEA. The CDR3 length is 15 residues. After removal of 1 base from V and 4 bases from J, the junction contained 7 bases not matched to a gene.

The gene calls are TRBV10-3 and TRBJ1-5; a possible D gene is TRBD1 (5 bases). The length of the CDR3 is 12 residues. The V gene's germline CDR1 is ENHRY and CDR2 SYGVKD. The V end lost 8 bases, the J end lost 4 bases, and 9 bases lay between the germline ends. As DNA, the CDR3 is TGTGCCATCGGGGGGGGTAATCAGCCCCAGCATTTT. Its protein product is CAIGGGNQPQHF.